The T cell receptor (beta chain) described here comes from a study of blood T cell repertoires in COVID-19. Background on the study: Sites across the United States, Italy and Spain contributed samples from acute and convalescent COVID-19. T cells, B-cell-depleted T cells, or PBMCs provided the cDNA or gDNA that served as material.

In the original analysis: Reference gene primer amplification in the assay estimated nucleated cell counts. Sequenced by immunoSEQ multiplex PCR; TCRdb stores in-frame clones only, minus some. From that table come the V and J calls and clone size; the DNA was used to work out D and trimming. The repertoire has 250,000 to 350,000 clones, about nine tenths of them found once; the top ten carry under 3.5%. The CDR3 loop spans 18 amino acids. After removal of 6 bases from V and 1 base from J, the junction contained 17 bases not matched to a gene. Per the germline V gene, CDR1 is MDHEN and CDR2 is SYDVKM.

This receptor was taken from a woman aged 50 to 60 who had recovered from COVID-19. This chain uses TRBV28 with TRBJ1-1, with 7 bases aligning to TRBD1. Sequenced sample: PBMCs or T cells enriched from blood (not recorded which). CDR3: CASRPPAIGGAWNTEAFF. CDR3 bases: TGTGCCAGCAGACCACCGGCAATAGGGGGCGCCTGGAACACTGAAGCTTTCTTT. The variable domain in full, with the rest retrieved from reference TRBV28 and TRBJ1-1, is DVKVTQSSRYLVKRTGEKVFLECVQDMDHENMFWYRQDPGLGLRLIYFSYDVKMKEKGDIPEGYSVSREKKERFSLILESASTNQTSMYLCASRPPAIGGAWNTEAFFGQGTRLTVV.